Described below is a single TCR beta chain sequence and its context. This CDR3 region has 16 residues. The V segment lost 4 bases and the J segment 7 bases; nucleotides outside the gene matches: 10. CDR1 is SGHNT and CDR2 is YYREEE in the germline V gene (reference sequence). The data belong to a study of blood T cell repertoires in COVID-19. Study overall: The origin of the acute and convalescent COVID-19 samples was the United States, Italy and Spain. T cells, B-cell-depleted T cells, or PBMCs provided the cDNA or gDNA that served as material.

Cohort allocation depended upon clinical history that participants reported. Measured with immunoSEQ multiplex PCR; TCRdb has only the in-frame clones, and not every one. The sample lists over 200,000 clones, about 90% occurring once. V usage is TRBV5-4 and J usage is TRBJ1-6, with TRBD1 matching over 8 bases. This clonotype was obtained from a human donor in a cohort exposed to, infected with or recovered from COVID-19 (not recorded which). The donor label of this sample is uncertain. Specimen: PBMCs or T cells enriched from blood (not recorded which). The CDR3 DNA reads as TGTGCCAGCAGCAGGACCGGGACAGGAGTAAATTCACCCCTCCACTTT. It translates to CASSRTGTGVNSPLHF.